The clone carrying this T cell receptor beta chain was observed a handful of times. This sample is part of a study of control samples from healthy donors and cancer patients. The CDR3 is made up of 12 amino acids. CDR1 is SGHDN and CDR2 is FVKESK in the germline V gene. V was shortened by 5 bases and J by 6 bases, with 7 bases between the two germline ends. Profiled with immunoSEQ multiplex PCR; TCRdb holds only in-frame clones, not every one. The table has 93,000 or so clones, about 89% seen once; the top ten hold about a fifth. The V gene is TRBV14, the J gene TRBJ2-2, with D tentatively TRBD1 (6 bases). Source material: PBMCs. This TCR derives from a man between 60 and 75 years old with lung cancer. CDR3 region: CASSKGAGELFF. CDR3 nucleotides: TGTGCCAGCAGCAAGGGGGCCGGGGAGCTGTTTTTT.